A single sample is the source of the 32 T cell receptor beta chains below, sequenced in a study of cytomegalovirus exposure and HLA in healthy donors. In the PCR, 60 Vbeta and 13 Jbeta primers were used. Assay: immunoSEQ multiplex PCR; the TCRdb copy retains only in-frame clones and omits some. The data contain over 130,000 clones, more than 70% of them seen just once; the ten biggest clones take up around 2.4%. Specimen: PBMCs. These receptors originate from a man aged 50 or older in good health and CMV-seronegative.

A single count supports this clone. DNA of the CDR3: TGTGCCAGCAGGGAAACGGGAGCTGGGGGGTTAGGGGAAAAACTGTTTTTT. This gives the protein CASRETGAGGLGEKLFF. The gene calls are TRBV6-1 and TRBJ1-4; a weak D match, TRBD1 (5 bases). The CDR3 is 17 amino acids. Germline assignment: CDR1 MNHNS and CDR2 SASEGT. The germline V and J ends were trimmed by 6 bases and 8 bases, with 25 bases remaining between them.

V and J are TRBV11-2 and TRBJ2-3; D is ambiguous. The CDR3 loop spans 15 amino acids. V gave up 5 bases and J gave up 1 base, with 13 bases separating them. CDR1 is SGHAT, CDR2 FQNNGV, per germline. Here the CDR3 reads CASSPTRSGTDTQYF. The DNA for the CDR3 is TGTGCCAGCAGCCCGACTCGCTCCGGCACAGATACGCAGTATTTT.

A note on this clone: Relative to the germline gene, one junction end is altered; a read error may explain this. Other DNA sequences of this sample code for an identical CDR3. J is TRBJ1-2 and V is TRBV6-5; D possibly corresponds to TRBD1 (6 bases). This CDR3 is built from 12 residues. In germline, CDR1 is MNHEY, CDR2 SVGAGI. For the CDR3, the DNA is TGCGCCAGCAGTCCAGGGGCCTATGGCTACACCTTC. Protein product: CASSPGAYGYTF.

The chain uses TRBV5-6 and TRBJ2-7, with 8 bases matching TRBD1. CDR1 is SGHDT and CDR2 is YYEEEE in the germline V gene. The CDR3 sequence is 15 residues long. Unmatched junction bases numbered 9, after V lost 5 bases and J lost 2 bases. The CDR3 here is CASRQGQGETYEQYF. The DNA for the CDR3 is TGTGCCAGCAGACAAGGACAGGGTGAGACCTACGAGCAGTACTTC.

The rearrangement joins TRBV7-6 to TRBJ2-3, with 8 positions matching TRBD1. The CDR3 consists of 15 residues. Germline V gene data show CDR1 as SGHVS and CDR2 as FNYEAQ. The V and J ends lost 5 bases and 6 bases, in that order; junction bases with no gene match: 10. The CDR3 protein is CASSAGQGLTDTQYF. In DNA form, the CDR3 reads TGTGCCAGCAGCGCCGGACAGGGCCTTACGGATACGCAGTATTTT.

CDR3 region: CASSLEGVIPTYEQYF. CDR3 sequence (DNA): TGTGCCAGCAGCTTAGAAGGGGTCATTCCTACCTACGAGCAGTACTTC. The gene calls are TRBV11-2 and TRBJ2-7; D possibly corresponds to TRBD1 (5 bases). CDR3 size: 16 residues. The germline V and J ends were trimmed by 0 bases and 2 bases, with 14 bases remaining between them. Germline assignment: CDR1 SGHAT and CDR2 FQNNGV.

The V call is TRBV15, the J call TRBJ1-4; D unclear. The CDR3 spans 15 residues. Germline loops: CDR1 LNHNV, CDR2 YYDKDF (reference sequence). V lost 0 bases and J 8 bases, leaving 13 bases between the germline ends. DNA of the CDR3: TGTGCCACCAGCAGAGAATTGAGAGGCAAGGAAAAACTGTTTTTT. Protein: CATSRELRGKEKLFF.

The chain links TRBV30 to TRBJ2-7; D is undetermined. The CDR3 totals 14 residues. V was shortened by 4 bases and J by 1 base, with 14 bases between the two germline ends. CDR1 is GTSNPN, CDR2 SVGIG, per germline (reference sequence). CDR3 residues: CAWNPNTRSYEQYF. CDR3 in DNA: TGTGCCTGGAACCCCAACACACGATCCTACGAGCAGTACTTC.

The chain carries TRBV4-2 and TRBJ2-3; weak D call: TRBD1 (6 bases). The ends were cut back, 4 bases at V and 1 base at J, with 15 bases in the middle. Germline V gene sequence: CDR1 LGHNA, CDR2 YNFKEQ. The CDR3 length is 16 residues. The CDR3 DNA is TGTGCCAGCAGCCGAGGTCAGGGGACGGGCACAGATACGCAGTATTTT. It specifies CASSRGQGTGTDTQYF.

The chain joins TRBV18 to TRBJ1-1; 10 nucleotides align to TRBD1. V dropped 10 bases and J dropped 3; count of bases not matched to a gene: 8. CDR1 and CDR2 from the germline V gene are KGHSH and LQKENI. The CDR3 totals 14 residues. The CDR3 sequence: CATLGDRGDTEAFF. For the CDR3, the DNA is TGTGCCACGCTAGGGGACAGGGGCGACACTGAAGCTTTCTTT.

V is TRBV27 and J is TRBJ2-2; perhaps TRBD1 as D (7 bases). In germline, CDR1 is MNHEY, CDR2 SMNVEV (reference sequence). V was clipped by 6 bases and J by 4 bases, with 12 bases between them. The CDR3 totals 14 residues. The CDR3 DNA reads TGTGCCAGCAGACGACAGGGAGGCACCGGGGAGCTGTTTTTT. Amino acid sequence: CASRRQGGTGELFF.

The CDR3 region is CASSLSNGRGQVSEKLFF. The DNA for the CDR3 is TGTGCCAGCAGTTTATCGAACGGAAGGGGGCAGGTATCTGAAAAACTGTTTTTT. The rearrangement links TRBV27 to TRBJ1-4, with 7 positions matching TRBD1. This CDR3 contains 18 residues. Looked up from germline, CDR1 is MNHEY and CDR2 is SMNVEV (reference sequence). The V gene end was trimmed by 0 bases and the J gene end by 7 bases; junction bases not matched to a gene: 14.

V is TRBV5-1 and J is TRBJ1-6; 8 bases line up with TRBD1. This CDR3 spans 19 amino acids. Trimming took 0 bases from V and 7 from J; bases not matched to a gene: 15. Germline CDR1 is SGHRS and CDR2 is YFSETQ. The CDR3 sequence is CASSLAGTAGGYWNSPLHF. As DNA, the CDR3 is TGCGCCAGCAGCTTGGCCGGGACCGCAGGGGGCTATTGGAATTCACCCCTCCACTTT.

CDR3 residues: CASSRQTNSPLHF. The CDR3 DNA follows: TGTGCCAGCAGTCGGCAGACAAATTCACCCCTCCACTTT. V is TRBV25-1 and J is TRBJ1-6; D gene unclear. This CDR3 comprises 13 residues. Germline CDR1 reads MGHDK; CDR2 reads SYGVNS. The ends were cut back, 5 bases at V and 7 bases at J, with 9 bases in the middle.

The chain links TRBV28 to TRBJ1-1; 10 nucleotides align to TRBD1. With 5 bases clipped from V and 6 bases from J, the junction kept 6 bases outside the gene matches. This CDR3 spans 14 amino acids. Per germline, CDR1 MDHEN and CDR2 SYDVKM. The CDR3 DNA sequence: TGTGCCAGCAGTCCCTGGGACAGGGGAGCTGAAGCTTTCTTT. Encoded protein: CASSPWDRGAEAFF.

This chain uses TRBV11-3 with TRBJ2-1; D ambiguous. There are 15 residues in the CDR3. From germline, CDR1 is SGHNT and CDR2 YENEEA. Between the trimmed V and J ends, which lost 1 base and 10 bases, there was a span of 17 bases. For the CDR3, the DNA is TGTGCCAGCAGCTTAGGTTGGCAAACTCCAGGAGAGCAGTTCTTC. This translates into CASSLGWQTPGEQFF.

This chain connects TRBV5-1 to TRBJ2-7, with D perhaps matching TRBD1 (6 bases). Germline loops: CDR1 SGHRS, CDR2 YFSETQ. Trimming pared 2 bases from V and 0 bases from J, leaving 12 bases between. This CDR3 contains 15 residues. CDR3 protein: CASSFLTGSSYEQYF. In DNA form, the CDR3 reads TGCGCCAGCAGCTTCCTGACAGGAAGCTCCTACGAGCAGTACTTC. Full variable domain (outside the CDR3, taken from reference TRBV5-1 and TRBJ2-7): KAGVTQTPRYLIKTRGQQVTLSCSPISGHRSVSWYQQTPGQGLQFLFEYFSETQRNKGNFPGRFSGRQFSNSRSEMNVSTLELGDSALYLCASSFLTGSSYEQYFGPGTRLTVT.

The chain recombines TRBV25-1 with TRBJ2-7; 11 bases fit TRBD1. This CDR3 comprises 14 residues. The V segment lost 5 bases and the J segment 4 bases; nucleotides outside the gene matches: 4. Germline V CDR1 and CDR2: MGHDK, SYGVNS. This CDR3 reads CASSIGQGAYEQYF. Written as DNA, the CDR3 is TGTGCCAGCAGTATCGGACAGGGGGCATACGAGCAGTACTTC.

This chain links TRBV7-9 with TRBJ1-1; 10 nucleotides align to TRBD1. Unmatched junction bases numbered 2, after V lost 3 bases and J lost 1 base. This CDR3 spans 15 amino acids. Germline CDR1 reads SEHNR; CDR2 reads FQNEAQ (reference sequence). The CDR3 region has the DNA TGTGCCAGCAGCTTGGGACAGGGGAAGAACACTGAAGCTTTCTTT. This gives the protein CASSLGQGKNTEAFF.

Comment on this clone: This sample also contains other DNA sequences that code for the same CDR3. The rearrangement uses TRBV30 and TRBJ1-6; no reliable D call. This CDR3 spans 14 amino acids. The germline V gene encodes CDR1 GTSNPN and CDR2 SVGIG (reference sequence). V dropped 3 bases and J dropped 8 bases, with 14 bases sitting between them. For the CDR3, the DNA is TGTGCCTGGAGCGTATTAGTGCGGGATTCACCCCTCCACTTT. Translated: CAWSVLVRDSPLHF.

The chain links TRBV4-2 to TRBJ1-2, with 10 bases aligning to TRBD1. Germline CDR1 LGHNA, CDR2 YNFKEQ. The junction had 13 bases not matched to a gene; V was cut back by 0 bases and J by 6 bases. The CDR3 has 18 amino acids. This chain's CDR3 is CASSQDGDRGPLVDGYTF. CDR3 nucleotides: TGTGCCAGCAGCCAAGATGGGGACAGGGGTCCCTTGGTTGATGGCTACACCTTC.

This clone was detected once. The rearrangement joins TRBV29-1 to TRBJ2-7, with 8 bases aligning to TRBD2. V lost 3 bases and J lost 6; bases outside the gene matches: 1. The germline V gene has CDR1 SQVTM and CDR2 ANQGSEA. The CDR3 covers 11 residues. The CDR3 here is CSVEAGGEQYF. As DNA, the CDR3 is TGCAGCGTTGAGGCGGGAGGCGAGCAGTACTTC.

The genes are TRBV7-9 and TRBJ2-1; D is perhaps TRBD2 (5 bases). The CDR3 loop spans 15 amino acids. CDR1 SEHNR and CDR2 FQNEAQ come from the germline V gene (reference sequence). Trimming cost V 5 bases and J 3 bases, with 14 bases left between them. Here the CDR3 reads CASSPGIGYYNEQFF. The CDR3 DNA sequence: TGTGCCAGCAGCCCCGGGATAGGTTACTACAATGAGCAGTTCTTC.

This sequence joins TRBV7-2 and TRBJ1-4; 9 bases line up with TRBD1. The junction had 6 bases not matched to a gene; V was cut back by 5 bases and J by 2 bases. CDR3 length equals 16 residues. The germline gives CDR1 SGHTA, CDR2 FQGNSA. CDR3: CASSPQGARTNEKLFF. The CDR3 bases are TGTGCCAGCAGCCCACAGGGGGCGAGGACTAATGAAAAACTGTTTTTT.

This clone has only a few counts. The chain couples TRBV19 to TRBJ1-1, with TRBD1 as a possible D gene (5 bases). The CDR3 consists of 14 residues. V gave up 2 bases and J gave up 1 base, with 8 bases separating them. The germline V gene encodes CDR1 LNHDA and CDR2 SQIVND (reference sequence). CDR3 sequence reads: CASSIIDRNTEAFF. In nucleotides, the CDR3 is TGTGCCAGTAGTATAATCGACAGGAACACTGAAGCTTTCTTT.

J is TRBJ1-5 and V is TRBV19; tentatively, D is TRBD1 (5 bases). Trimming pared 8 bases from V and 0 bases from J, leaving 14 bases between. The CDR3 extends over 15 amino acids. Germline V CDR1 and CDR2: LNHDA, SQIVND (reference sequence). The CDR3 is CASYNGGNSNQPQHF. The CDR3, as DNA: TGTGCCAGTTATAACGGGGGAAATAGCAATCAGCCCCAGCATTTT.

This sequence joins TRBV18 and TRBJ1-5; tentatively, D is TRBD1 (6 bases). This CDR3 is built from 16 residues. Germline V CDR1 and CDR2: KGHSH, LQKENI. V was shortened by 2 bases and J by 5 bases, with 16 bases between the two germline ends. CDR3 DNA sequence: TGTGCCAGCTCACCATGGGACACCTATAAGGATCAGCCCCAGCATTTT. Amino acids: CASSPWDTYKDQPQHF.

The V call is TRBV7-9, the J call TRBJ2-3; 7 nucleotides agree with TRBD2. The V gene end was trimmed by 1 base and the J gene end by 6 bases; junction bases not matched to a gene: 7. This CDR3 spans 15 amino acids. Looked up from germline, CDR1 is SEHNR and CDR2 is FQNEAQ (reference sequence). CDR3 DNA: TGTGCCAGCAGCTTAGGGACCCAGCGGGGTGATACGCAGTATTTT. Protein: CASSLGTQRGDTQYF.

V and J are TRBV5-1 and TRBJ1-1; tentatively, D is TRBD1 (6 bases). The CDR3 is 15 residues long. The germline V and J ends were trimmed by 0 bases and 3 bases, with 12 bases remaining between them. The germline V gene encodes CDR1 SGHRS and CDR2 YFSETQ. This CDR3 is CASSLETGTYTEAFF. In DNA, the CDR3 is TGCGCCAGCAGCTTGGAAACAGGGACGTACACTGAAGCTTTCTTT.

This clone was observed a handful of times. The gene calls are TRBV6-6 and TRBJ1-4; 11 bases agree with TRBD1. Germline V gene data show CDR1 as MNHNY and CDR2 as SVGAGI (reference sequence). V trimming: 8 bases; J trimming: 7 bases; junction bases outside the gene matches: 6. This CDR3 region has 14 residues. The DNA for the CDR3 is TGTGCCAGCGGGAAGGACAGGGGGCGTGAAAAACTGTTTTTT. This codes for CASGKDRGREKLFF.

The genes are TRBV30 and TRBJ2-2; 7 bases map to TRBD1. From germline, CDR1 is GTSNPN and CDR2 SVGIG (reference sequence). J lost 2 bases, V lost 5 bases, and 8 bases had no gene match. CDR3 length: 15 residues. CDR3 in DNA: TGTGCCTGGTTGTTTGGGACAGCCAACACCGGGGAGCTGTTTTTT. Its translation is CAWLFGTANTGELFF.

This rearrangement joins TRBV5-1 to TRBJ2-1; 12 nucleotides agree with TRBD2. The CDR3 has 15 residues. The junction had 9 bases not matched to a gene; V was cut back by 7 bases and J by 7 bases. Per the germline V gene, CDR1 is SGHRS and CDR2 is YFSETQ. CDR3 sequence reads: CASRPGLAGTNEQFF. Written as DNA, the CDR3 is TGCGCCAGCCGCCCCGGACTAGCGGGGACAAATGAGCAGTTCTTC.